Given below is one T cell receptor (beta chain) in context. As handled by the study authors: For nucleated cells, counts were estimated from reference gene primer amplification. Method: immunoSEQ multiplex PCR; TCRdb's copy keeps in-frame clones and lacks some. Clonal size and the V and J genes are those of that table, whereas D and trimming came from the DNA. The repertoire consists of around 250,000 clones, with roughly 90% occurring once and the leading ten covering about 0.7%. Germline-derived CDR1 and CDR2 are SGHVS and FQNEAQ. There are 12 residues in the CDR3. With 4 bases removed from V and 5 bases from J, the gap between germline ends came to 8 bases. This sample was included in a study of blood T cell repertoires in COVID-19. Study background: Specimens from acute and convalescent COVID-19 originated in the United States, Italy and Spain.

Specimen: peripheral blood. The V gene is TRBV7-8, the J gene TRBJ1-1, with a tentative D call TRBD1 (5 bases). The receptor was isolated from a human donor in a cohort sampled during active COVID-19. In DNA, the CDR3 is TGTGCCAGCAGCTCCGGGACTACTGAAGCTTTCTTT. This sequence encodes CASSSGTTEAFF.